A selection of T cell receptor beta chains follows, all from one sample in a study of regulatory T cells in long-lasting Graves disease. TCRdb reanalysed the multiplex PCR reads using MiXCR and keeps one entry per CDR3 protein. The sample yields about 400,000 distinct CDR3 sequences, more than 20% seen once. The sample consisted of peripheral blood mononuclear cells (PBMCs), taken when the disease was refractory, from a patient treated with antithyroid drugs. The receptor source for this set is a female donor with Graves disease. CDR3s leave out the opening cysteine and the closing phenylalanine or tryptophan. Fields, in order: V gene, J gene, CDR3 protein.

>TRBV24-1|TRBJ2-2
ATSENRDGGELF
>TRBV25-1|TRBJ1-2
ASSEFGSQGYT
>TRBV12-3/TRBV12-4|TRBJ2-1
ASRGLAVNEQF
>TRBV11-2|TRBJ1-3
ASSLGLGVAGNTIY
>TRBV3-1|TRBJ2-2
ASSQERTRTAGELF
>TRBV6-1|TRBJ1-2
ASTPRQEYNYGYT
>TRBV28|TRBJ2-2
ASRGSGGAIGELF
>TRBV27|TRBJ1-2
ASSLSQGAIYGYT
>TRBV11-2|TRBJ2-2
ASSLGMTGELF
>TRBV11-1|TRBJ2-4
ASSVGLAGVQY
>TRBV13|TRBJ2-1
ASSLLRVDEQF
>TRBV7-9|TRBJ2-7
ASSSPVGQGYEQY
>TRBV19|TRBJ1-1
ASGTWGTEAF
>TRBV28|TRBJ1-2
ASRDPRVRHGYT
>TRBV30|TRBJ1-1
AWRRDRRTEAF
>TRBV2|TRBJ2-2
ASEPGQGRIGELF
>TRBV4-1|TRBJ2-7
ASSQGTEFYEQY
>TRBV20-1|TRBJ1-1
SAQKGQMRFRTEAF
>TRBV29-1|TRBJ2-2
SAGDRNTGELF
>TRBV30|TRBJ2-1
AWTSGRYNEQF
>TRBV12-3/TRBV12-4|TRBJ1-5
ASSFDRDQPQH
>TRBV6-5|TRBJ1-1
ASSYGGSEAF
>TRBV20-1|TRBJ2-7
SAPRVRSRVGAYEQY
>TRBV6-2/TRBV6-3|TRBJ1-1
ASTRDRTNTEAF
>TRBV13|TRBJ1-2
ASSLLRGEDGYT
>TRBV7-9|TRBJ2-5
ASSVGQGFETQY
>TRBV7-9|TRBJ2-5
ASSLFSSPSGRGGETQY
>TRBV27|TRBJ2-6
ASSGLGSGANVLT
>TRBV2|TRBJ1-1
ASSAKSEAF
>TRBV5-1|TRBJ2-7
ASSGGLAGGGSSEQY
>TRBV27|TRBJ2-6
ASSQLTGVGSGANVLT
>TRBV6-9|TRBJ1-1
ASSYGTRGTEAF